This T cell receptor beta chain appears in the sequencing data of a study of blood T cell repertoires in COVID-19. Study as a whole: Italy, Spain and the United States were the sources of the convalescent and acute COVID-19 samples.

Profiling relied on immunoSEQ multiplex PCR, and the TCRdb table lists in-frame clones only, not all of them. The table shows about 150,000 clones, with over 75% occurring only once. A remark on this clone: Within the sample, other DNA sequences also encode this same CDR3.

With 1 base removed from V and 2 bases from J, the gap between germline ends came to 9 bases. CDR3 length equals 15 residues. CDR1 and CDR2 (germline): SGHTA, FQGNSA. The TCR sequence derives from a man between 18 and 29 years old with COVID-19, enrolled during active disease. Sequencing was carried out using peripheral blood. The chain recombines TRBV7-2 with TRBJ1-5; the D gene is possibly TRBD1 (5 bases). CDR3 sequence (DNA): TGTGCCAGCAGCTTAGTGGGGGGTGGCAATCAGCCCCAGCATTTT. Protein: CASSLVGGGNQPQHF.